This is a list of T cell receptor beta chains from one sample in a study of blood T cell repertoires in COVID-19. Only in-frame clones appear in the TCRdb table, and some are missing; sequencing was by immunoSEQ multiplex PCR. The data contain approximately 380,000 clones, more than 70% of them seen just once; the ten biggest clones take up 1.2%. Sequencing was carried out using PBMCs or T cells enriched from blood (not recorded which). Every receptor here comes from a woman aged 18-30 years who had recovered from COVID-19. CDR3s include the opening cysteine and the closing phenylalanine or tryptophan. A D gene is named only where the DNA matches it firmly. The size entry is marked missing in some rows and otherwise reads once, few, many or a size class.

d_call | clone_size | j_call | v_call | cdr3_aa | cdr3_nt
TRBD1 | NA | TRBJ1-1 | TRBV30 | CAWSVRDRMNTEAFF | TGTGCCTGGAGTGTAAGGGACAGGATGAACACTGAAGCTTTCTTT
NA | NA | TRBJ1-3 | TRBV5-8 | CASSLLGGGNTIYF | TGTGCCAGCAGCCTACTGGGCGGGGGAAACACCATATATTTT
NA | once | TRBJ2-2 | TRBV21-1 | CASSKVGPTGELFF | TGTGCCAGCAGCAAAGTCGGTCCCACCGGGGAGCTGTTTTTT
NA | NA | TRBJ2-2 | TRBV7-9 | CASSFFGQSTGELFF | TGTGCCAGCAGCTTTTTCGGACAGAGCACCGGGGAGCTGTTTTTT
TRBD1 | NA | TRBJ2-2 | TRBV9 | CASSVRTGGSGELFF | TGTGCCAGCAGCGTACGGACAGGGGGCAGCGGGGAACTGTTTTTT
NA | NA | TRBJ1-1 | TRBV5-1 | CASSSPRRGAFF | TGCGCCAGCAGCTCCCCCCGTAGGGGAGCTTTCTTT
NA | NA | TRBJ2-2 | TRBV7-8 | CASSQPATTNTGELFF | TGTGCCAGCAGCCAACCGGCGACAACGAACACCGGGGAGCTGTTTTTT
NA | NA | TRBJ2-3 | TRBV4-3 | CASSQGLAIDTDTQYF | TGCGCCAGCAGCCAAGGGCTAGCGATCGACACAGATACGCAGTATTTT
TRBD1 | NA | TRBJ1-2 | TRBV5-4 | CASSLPETGIYGYTF | TGTGCCAGCAGCCTGCCCGAGACAGGGATCTATGGCTACACCTTC
TRBD1 | NA | TRBJ2-2 | TRBV3-1/TRBV3-2 | CASSPDRGRDTGELFF | TGTGCCAGCAGTCCAGACAGGGGGCGAGACACCGGGGAGCTGTTTTTT
TRBD2 | NA | TRBJ2-7 | TRBV6-4 | CASSEAGGPIYEQYF | TGTGCCAGCAGTGAGGCGGGGGGCCCCATCTACGAGCAGTACTTC
NA | NA | TRBJ1-6 | TRBV6-5 | CASSRRQLNSPLHF | TGTGCCAGCAGTCGGCGACAGCTTAATTCACCCCTCCACTTT
TRBD1 | NA | TRBJ1-2 | TRBV6-2/TRBV6-3 | CASSYSGQSNYGYTF | TGTGCCAGCAGTTACTCGGGACAGTCTAACTATGGCTACACCTTC
NA | once | TRBJ1-4 | TRBV19 | CASSIPQGGEKLFF | TGTGCCAGTAGTATTCCCCAGGGAGGAGAAAAACTGTTTTTT
TRBD1 | NA | TRBJ2-1 | TRBV3-1/TRBV3-2 | CASSRQGHEQFF | TGTGCCAGCAGCCGACAGGGCCATGAGCAGTTCTTC
NA | NA | TRBJ1-5 | TRBV19 | CASSFASQGGNQPQHF | TGTGCCAGTAGTTTCGCATCTCAGGGTGGGAATCAGCCCCAGCATTTT
NA | NA | TRBJ2-7 | TRBV12-5 | CASGADYSYEQYF | TGTGCTAGTGGCGCGGACTACTCCTACGAGCAGTACTTC
NA | NA | TRBJ1-1 | TRBV5-1 | CASSSDSVNTEAFF | TGCGCCAGCAGTTCGGACAGCGTGAACACTGAAGCTTTCTTT
TRBD2 | NA | TRBJ2-1 | TRBV11-3 | CASSLFAGGRNNEQFF | TGTGCCAGCAGCTTATTCGCGGGGGGGCGAAACAATGAGCAGTTCTTC
TRBD1 | NA | TRBJ1-2 | TRBV5-1 | CASSLDRVGYTF | TGCGCCAGCAGCCTGGACAGGGTTGGCTACACCTTC
NA | NA | TRBJ2-4 | TRBV2 | CASRETGRAKNIQYF | TGTGCCAGCAGGGAGACAGGGAGGGCCAAAAACATTCAGTACTTC
NA | NA | TRBJ1-2 | TRBV6-5 | CASSYSGSYGYTF | TGTGCCAGCAGTTACTCGGGGAGCTATGGCTACACCTTC
TRBD1 | NA | TRBJ1-2 | TRBV6-6 | CASSLGQPYGYTF | TGTGCCAGCAGTCTGGGACAGCCTTATGGCTACACCTTC
NA | NA | TRBJ2-1 | TRBV11-2 | CASSPLENGIYNEQFF | TGTGCCAGCAGCCCCTTAGAGAACGGTATCTACAATGAGCAGTTCTTC
NA | few | TRBJ1-1 | TRBV5-6 | CASSLGNREAFF | TGTGCCAGCAGCTTGGGCAACCGGGAAGCTTTCTTT
NA | NA | TRBJ1-2 | TRBV19 | CASRPTWAQGGYTF | TGTGCCAGCCGGCCGACCTGGGCGCAGGGCGGCTACACCTTC
TRBD1 | NA | TRBJ1-1 | TRBV3-1/TRBV3-2 | CASSPRQGTEAFF | TGTGCCAGCAGCCCCCGACAGGGTACGGAAGCTTTCTTT
NA | NA | TRBJ1-2 | TRBV4-2 | CASSQAPYSGPQGGYTF | TGTGCCAGCAGCCAAGCTCCTTATTCCGGGCCGCAGGGTGGCTACACCTTC
NA | NA | TRBJ1-2 | TRBV19 | CASSIGGVHYGYTF | TGTGCCAGTAGTATCGGTGGAGTACACTATGGCTACACCTTC
NA | NA | TRBJ1-1 | TRBV4-1 | CASSGWRSMNTEAFF | TGCGCCAGCAGCGGCTGGCGGTCCATGAACACTGAAGCTTTCTTT
NA | few | TRBJ1-6 | TRBV30 | CAWRTFGPHSPLHF | TGTGCCTGGAGAACCTTCGGTCCCCATTCACCCCTCCACTTT
NA | NA | TRBJ1-2 | TRBV4-3 | CASSQDGNRLNGYTF | TGCGCCAGCAGCCAAGATGGCAACAGGTTAAACGGCTACACCTTC
TRBD1 | few | TRBJ2-7 | TRBV28 | CASATGRGREQYF | TGTGCCAGCGCGACTGGCAGGGGGCGCGAGCAGTACTTC
TRBD2 | NA | TRBJ2-3 | TRBV20-1 | CSASVIAGGPTDTQYF | TGCAGTGCTAGTGTTATAGCGGGGGGGCCCACAGATACGCAGTATTTT
NA | NA | TRBJ1-3 | TRBV7-8 | CASSSRMAGRFSGNTIYF | TGTGCCAGCAGCTCAAGGATGGCGGGACGGTTTTCTGGAAACACCATATATTTT
TRBD1 | NA | TRBJ1-1 | TRBV3-1/TRBV3-2 | CASSQDKWSGGGNTEAFF | TGTGCCAGCAGCCAAGATAAATGGTCAGGGGGCGGTAACACTGAAGCTTTCTTT
TRBD1 | NA | TRBJ2-4 | TRBV6-2/TRBV6-3 | CASSYSTGAAKNIQYF | TGTGCCAGCAGTTACTCGACAGGGGCAGCCAAAAACATTCAGTACTTC
TRBD1 | many | TRBJ1-5 | TRBV6-1 | CASSESTGEGGQPQHF | TGTGCCAGCAGTGAATCGACAGGGGAAGGCGGTCAGCCCCAGCATTTT
TRBD1 | once | TRBJ1-2 | TRBV10-3 | CAISVEGAEGYTF | TGTGCCATCAGTGTGGAGGGGGCGGAAGGCTACACCTTC
TRBD2 | once | TRBJ2-3 | TRBV4-1 | CASSQTRTSVSTDTQYF | TGCGCCAGCAGCCAAACCAGGACTAGCGTAAGCACAGATACGCAGTATTTT
NA | NA | TRBJ2-5 | TRBV12-2 | CASRPVGGVVETQYF | TGTGCAAGTCGCCCCGTTGGGGGGGTGGTAGAGACCCAGTACTTC
NA | NA | TRBJ2-2 | TRBV9 | CASSVAGANTGELFF | TGTGCCAGCAGCGTCGCAGGGGCGAACACCGGGGAGCTGTTTTTT
NA | once | TRBJ1-6 | TRBV7-2 | CASSNSGNFYNSPLHF | TGTGCCAGCAGCAATTCAGGGAACTTCTATAATTCACCCCTCCACTTT
NA | NA | TRBJ1-1 | TRBV4-1 | CASSQVSTEAFF | TGCGCCAGCAGCCAAGTATCGACTGAAGCTTTCTTT
NA | few | TRBJ2-2 | TRBV6-4 | CASARGADTGELFF | TGTGCCAGCGCTAGGGGCGCGGACACCGGGGAGCTGTTTTTT
NA | NA | TRBJ1-2 | TRBV18 | CASSQGDRNYGYTF | TGTGCCAGCTCACAGGGGGATAGGAACTATGGCTACACCTTC
NA | once | TRBJ2-3 | TRBV24-1 | CATSDTWGPVTQYF | TGTGCCACCAGTGATACTTGGGGGCCTGTTACGCAGTATTTT
TRBD1 | NA | TRBJ2-3 | TRBV10-3 | CAISSQGETSTDTQYF | TGTGCCATCAGCTCTCAGGGGGAGACTAGCACAGATACGCAGTATTTT
NA | NA | TRBJ1-6 | TRBV30 | CAWRLPPPGSNSPLHF | TGTGCCTGGAGGCTGCCCCCTCCTGGCAGTAATTCACCCCTCCACTTT
NA | once | TRBJ2-7 | TRBV6-5 | CASRKGEPYEQYF | TGTGCCAGCAGGAAGGGGGAGCCCTACGAGCAGTACTTC
TRBD1 | NA | TRBJ1-2 | TRBV5-1 | CASSLETGFGYTF | TGCGCCAGCAGCTTGGAGACAGGGTTTGGCTACACCTTC